These 30 T cell receptor beta chains were all obtained from the same sample, sequenced in a study of blood T cell repertoires in COVID-19. Repertoires were generated with immunoSEQ multiplex PCR, while TCRdb's copy carries only in-frame clones and drops some. The data contain roughly 450,000 clones, 90% of them singletons. The sequenced sample consisted of PBMCs or T cells enriched from blood (not recorded which). These receptors originate from a man younger than 35 who had recovered from COVID-19.

This chain joins TRBV5-6 and TRBJ2-1, with D possibly matching TRBD2 (5 bases). V was pared by 2 bases and J by 0 bases, with 6 bases between. This CDR3 has 14 residues. Germline CDR1 is SGHDT and CDR2 is YYEEEE. CDR3 sequence: CASSFRGSYNEQFF. CDR3 bases: TGTGCCAGCAGCTTCCGGGGCTCCTACAATGAGCAGTTCTTC.

The chain links TRBV14 to TRBJ1-2; D is unresolved. V lost 3 bases and J 8 bases, leaving 13 bases between the germline ends. Germline V gene sequence: CDR1 SGHDN, CDR2 FVKESK. The CDR3 is 13 residues long. This CDR3 is CASSHTRTGGYTF. The CDR3 DNA reads TGTGCCAGCAGCCACACACGAACCGGGGGCTACACCTTC.

This rearrangement joins TRBV7-8 to TRBJ2-3; TRBD2 matches 8 bases. CDR3 length: 16 residues. Trimming at V came to 1 base and at J to 2 bases, leaving 5 bases not matched to a gene. CDR1 SGHVS and CDR2 FQNEAQ come from the germline V gene. The CDR3 DNA reads as TGTGCCAGCAGCTTAGGGGTTAGCGGGAACACAGATACGCAGTATTTT. The encoded protein is CASSLGVSGNTDTQYF.

The gene calls are TRBV9 and TRBJ1-2; D unresolved. CDR3 length: 10 residues. The germline V gene has CDR1 SGDLS and CDR2 YYNGEE. With 6 bases removed from V and 6 bases from J, the gap between germline ends came to 6 bases. The CDR3 nucleotides read TGTGCCAGCAACGGGAATGGCTACACCTTC. Amino acid sequence: CASNGNGYTF.

This chain joins TRBV5-5 and TRBJ2-1; 7 bases fit TRBD2. This CDR3 contains 19 residues. V dropped 7 bases and J dropped 5; count of bases not matched to a gene: 24. CDR1 and CDR2 from the germline V gene are SGHKS and YYEKEE (reference sequence). DNA of the CDR3: TGTGCCAGCGAACTTACGACTAGCCGGGGAGTTAGCCCCCACAATGAGCAGTTCTTC. Its translation is CASELTTSRGVSPHNEQFF.

The chain carries TRBV27 and TRBJ1-5, with D maybe TRBD1 (6 bases). This CDR3 has 12 residues. Germline-derived CDR1 and CDR2 are MNHEY and SMNVEV (reference sequence). Trimming cost V 6 bases and J 4 bases, with 7 bases left between them. In nucleotides, the CDR3 is TGTGCCAGCAGAACAGGGAATCAGCCCCAGCATTTT. Translation gives CASRTGNQPQHF.

V gene TRBV6-5 combines with J gene TRBJ1-1; 7 nucleotides agree with TRBD1. The germline gives CDR1 MNHEY, CDR2 SVGAGI. This CDR3 spans 13 amino acids. V lost 6 bases to trimming and J lost 4 bases; unmatched junction nucleotides: 5. CDR3 DNA: TGTGCCAGCAGCCAGGGACAGATCACTGAAGCTTTCTTT. Protein: CASSQGQITEAFF.

V usage is TRBV29-1 and J usage is TRBJ1-1; D is ambiguous. V was pared by 7 bases and J by 12 bases, with 24 bases between. Germline-derived CDR1 and CDR2 are SQVTM and ANQGSEA. This CDR3 is built from 13 residues. The chain's CDR3 is CSAISEETFLSFF. The CDR3 DNA sequence: TGCAGCGCAATTTCGGAGGAAACCTTTCTTTCTTTCTTT.

The chain has TRBV4-1 and TRBJ2-5; no firm D call. V was trimmed by 0 bases and J by 6 bases, leaving 8 bases between them. Germline V gene data show CDR1 as MGHRA and CDR2 as YSYEKL. This CDR3 has 13 amino acids. CDR3 sequence (DNA): TGCGCCAGCAGCCAAGAAAGCTCCCAGACCCAGTACTTC. As protein: CASSQESSQTQYF.

The chain has TRBV7-9 and TRBJ1-6, with D unresolved. Germline loops: CDR1 SEHNR, CDR2 FQNEAQ (reference sequence). CDR3 length equals 14 residues. V lost 1 base to trimming and J lost 10 bases, with 11 bases between them. The DNA of the CDR3 is TGTGCCAGCAGCTTAGAGGCCCCGGGGTCACCCCTCCACTTT. Translation: CASSLEAPGSPLHF.

In its sample, this clone was seen once. This chain joins TRBV19 and TRBJ1-5, with TRBD1 matching over 7 bases. V gave up 4 bases and J gave up 4 bases; unmatched junction bases: 7. This CDR3 region has 15 residues. The germline gives CDR1 LNHDA, CDR2 SQIVND (reference sequence). CDR3 amino acids: CASSTQGVRNQPQHF. CDR3 nucleotide sequence: TGTGCCAGTAGTACGCAGGGGGTTCGAAATCAGCCCCAGCATTTT. Together with reference TRBV19 and TRBJ1-5, the CDR3 gives the full variable domain: DGGITQSPKYLFRKEGQNVTLSCEQNLNHDAMYWYRQDPGQGLRLIYYSQIVNDFQKGDIAEGYSVSREKKESFPLTVTSAQKNPTAFYLCASSTQGVRNQPQHFGDGTRLSIL.

The chain recombines TRBV12-3 or TRBV12-4 with TRBJ1-2, with D hard to call. V was clipped by 6 bases and J by 8 bases, with 16 bases between them. CDR3 length: 13 residues. DNA for the CDR3: TGTGCCAGCAGATATATTCTAACGGAGGGCTACACCTTC. Its translation is CASRYILTEGYTF.

V usage is TRBV4-1 and J usage is TRBJ1-1; TRBD1 aligns across 8 bases. Germline-derived CDR1 and CDR2 are MGHRA and YSYEKL. The CDR3 runs to 17 residues. The junction had 12 bases not matched to a gene; V was cut back by 3 bases and J by 3 bases. The CDR3 is CASSQPGQGRSDTEAFF. In nucleotides, the CDR3 is TGCGCCAGCAGCCAGCCAGGACAGGGAAGGAGTGACACTGAAGCTTTCTTT.

The chain recombines TRBV19 with TRBJ1-1; 7 nucleotides line up with TRBD1. Germline trimming cut 5 bases from V and 4 bases from J; bases unmatched to any gene: 7. Germline V gene data show CDR1 as LNHDA and CDR2 as SQIVND (reference sequence). CDR3 length equals 14 residues. In DNA form, the CDR3 reads TGTGCCAGTAGTCTCCAGGGGGGCCCCACTGAAGCTTTCTTT. This encodes CASSLQGGPTEAFF.

The chain links TRBV6-5 to TRBJ1-2; unclear D gene. Germline V gene data show CDR1 as MNHEY and CDR2 as SVGAGI. V dropped 6 bases and J dropped 4 bases, with 12 bases sitting between them. The CDR3 runs 13 residues. CDR3 nucleotides: TGTGCCAGCAGCCCAAGCTCTTCCTATGGCTACACCTTC. Amino acids: CASSPSSSYGYTF.

The V gene is TRBV5-6, the J gene TRBJ1-6; weak D call: TRBD1 (6 bases). This CDR3 is 18 amino acids long. Germline loops: CDR1 SGHDT, CDR2 YYEEEE. Between the trimmed V and J ends, which lost 3 bases and 0 bases, there was a span of 16 bases. The CDR3 loop is CASSSAQGFTSYNSPLHF. Written as DNA, the CDR3 is TGTGCCAGCAGCTCGGCGCAGGGGTTTACCTCCTATAATTCACCCCTCCACTTT.

On this clone itself: The sample has other DNA sequences that encode this CDR3 too. The DNA for the CDR3 is TGCGCCAGCAGCTCGGACAGTGGAAACACCATATATTTT. Translated: CASSSDSGNTIYF. The chain carries TRBV5-1 and TRBJ1-3, with a tentative D call TRBD1 (6 bases). The CDR3 consists of 13 residues. Between the trimmed V and J ends, which lost 3 bases and 3 bases, there was a span of 7 bases. CDR1 is SGHRS and CDR2 is YFSETQ in the germline V gene.

This clone was seen a handful of times. The chain carries TRBV11-2 and TRBJ2-7, with D perhaps TRBD2 (6 bases). CDR1 and CDR2 from the germline V gene are SGHAT and FQNNGV. V lost 0 bases and J lost 3, with 12 bases in between. CDR3 length: 15 amino acids. The CDR3: CASSLEYGGNYEQYF. For the CDR3, the DNA is TGTGCCAGCAGCTTAGAGTACGGGGGTAACTACGAGCAGTACTTC. Drawing the rest from reference TRBV11-2 and TRBJ2-7, the complete variable domain is EAGVAQSPRYKIIEKRQSVAFWCNPISGHATLYWYQQILGQGPKLLIQFQNNGVVDDSQLPKDRFSAERLKGVDSTLKIQPAKLEDSAVYLCASSLEYGGNYEQYFGPGTRLTVT.

The chain joins TRBV30 to TRBJ1-5; D gene unclear. Per the germline V gene, CDR1 is GTSNPN and CDR2 is SVGIG (reference sequence). The CDR3 is 13 residues long. Trimming pared 1 base from V and 1 base from J, leaving 5 bases between. The CDR3 sequence: CAWSDQSNQPQHF. CDR3 in DNA: TGTGCCTGGAGTGATCAGAGCAATCAGCCCCAGCATTTT.

This chain joins TRBV5-8 and TRBJ2-4; D uncertain. CDR3 length: 12 amino acids. The germline V gene encodes CDR1 SGHTS and CDR2 YDEGEE. Trimming took off 1 base at V and 7 bases at J, with 6 bases between the two ends. CDR3 coding DNA: TGTGCCAGCAGCTTGCGGTTTAACATTCAGTACTTC. Its translation: CASSLRFNIQYF. Based on the CDR3 plus reference TRBV5-8 and TRBJ2-4, the full variable domain is EAGVTQSPTHLIKTRGQQATLRCSPISGHTSVYWYQQALGLGLQFLLWYDEGEERNRGNFPPRFSGRQFPNYSSELNVNALELEDSALYLCASSLRFNIQYFGAGTRLSVL.

The rearrangement joins TRBV27 to TRBJ2-7; 9 bases align to TRBD1. Germline values: CDR1 MNHEY, CDR2 SMNVEV (reference sequence). With 6 bases clipped from V and 5 bases from J, the junction kept 11 bases outside the gene matches. The CDR3 contains 15 residues. The CDR3 is CASRPWGTGKDEQYF. In nucleotides, the CDR3 is TGTGCCAGCAGACCTTGGGGGACAGGGAAGGACGAGCAGTACTTC.

V gene TRBV6-5 combines with J gene TRBJ2-5; TRBD2 might be the D (6 bases). This CDR3 spans 11 amino acids. V lost 7 bases and J 4 bases, leaving 7 bases between the germline ends. CDR1 is MNHEY and CDR2 is SVGAGI in the germline V gene. The CDR3 region is CASMRGETQYF. The DNA of the CDR3 is TGTGCCAGCATGCGGGGAGAGACCCAGTACTTC.

This chain joins TRBV2 and TRBJ2-5; TRBD2 matches 14 bases. CDR3 length equals 18 residues. Unmatched junction bases numbered 10, after V lost 3 bases and J lost 4 bases. The germline CDR1 and CDR2 sequences are SNHLY and FYNNEI. The CDR3 coding sequence is TGTGCCAGCAGTGATGTAGGGAGACTAGCGGGAGGGGTAGAGACCCAGTACTTC. Translating it yields CASSDVGRLAGGVETQYF.

V usage is TRBV28 and J usage is TRBJ2-4, with D maybe TRBD1 (6 bases). Germline V gives CDR1 MDHEN, CDR2 SYDVKM. Trimming cost V 6 bases and J 4 bases, with 16 bases left between them. The CDR3 totals 15 residues. CDR3 in DNA: TGTGCCAGCAGGCAAGAGACAGGACCGAAAAACATTCAGTACTTC. Protein product: CASRQETGPKNIQYF.

The chain is built from TRBV19 and TRBJ2-5; 8 bases fit TRBD1. Germline V lookup: CDR1 LNHDA, CDR2 SQIVND (reference sequence). The CDR3 consists of 14 residues. The trim removed 2 bases at V and 4 bases at J, leaving 3 bases unmatched. In DNA, the CDR3 is TGTGCCAGTAGTATACGGACAGGGATAGAGACCCAGTACTTC. It codes for CASSIRTGIETQYF. The full variable domain, rest sourced from reference TRBV19 and TRBJ2-5, is DGGITQSPKYLFRKEGQNVTLSCEQNLNHDAMYWYRQDPGQGLRLIYYSQIVNDFQKGDIAEGYSVSREKKESFPLTVTSAQKNPTAFYLCASSIRTGIETQYFGPGTRLLVL.

CDR3 bases: TGTGCCAGCAGCCAAGGGTTCGGACTAGCGGGAACCTACGAGCAGTACTTC. Translated: CASSQGFGLAGTYEQYF. This rearrangement joins TRBV4-2 to TRBJ2-7; 12 nucleotides line up with TRBD2. CDR3 length: 17 amino acids. Germline V gives CDR1 LGHNA, CDR2 YNFKEQ. V lost 1 base, J lost 2 bases, and 6 bases stayed unmatched.

V gene TRBV18 combines with J gene TRBJ1-2; D unresolved. V lost 0 bases and J 5 bases, leaving 7 bases between the germline ends. The germline CDR1 and CDR2 sequences are KGHSH and LQKENI. The CDR3 sequence is 13 residues long. The CDR3 nucleotides read TGTGCCAGCTCACCACCGGGGAGATATGGCTACACCTTC. This gives the protein CASSPPGRYGYTF. The complete variable domain, with remaining parts taken from reference TRBV18 and TRBJ1-2, reads NAGVMQNPRHLVRRRGQEARLRCSPMKGHSHVYWYRQLPEEGLKFMVYLQKENIIDESGMPKERFSAEFPKEGPSILRIQQVVRGDSAAYFCASSPPGRYGYTFGSGTRLTVV.

This rearrangement joins TRBV15 to TRBJ1-1; TRBD1 agrees at 8 bases. This CDR3 has 15 residues. Per germline, CDR1 LNHNV and CDR2 YYDKDF (reference sequence). With 1 base clipped from V and 6 bases from J, the junction kept 7 bases outside the gene matches. The CDR3 coding sequence is TGTGCCACCAGCAGAGGGAAGGGACAGGCAGCTGAAGCTTTCTTT. Translating gives CATSRGKGQAAEAFF.

This clone was detected a few times. The chain is built from TRBV5-4 and TRBJ1-2; 8 bases map to TRBD1. CDR3 size: 14 residues. After removal of 4 bases from V and 7 bases from J, the junction contained 9 bases not matched to a gene. The germline V gene has CDR1 SGHNT and CDR2 YYREEE (reference sequence). The CDR3 DNA is TGTGCCAGCAGCCAGGCTCAGGGGGCCGGTGGCTACACCTTC. It is translated as CASSQAQGAGGYTF.

The rearrangement joins TRBV9 to TRBJ1-2; 7 positions match TRBD1. V lost 4 bases and J lost 2; bases outside the gene matches: 2. Germline V lookup: CDR1 SGDLS, CDR2 YYNGEE. This CDR3 is built from 13 residues. The CDR3 DNA reads as TGTGCCAGCAGCCCACAGGGGAACTATGGCTACACCTTC. It codes for CASSPQGNYGYTF.